This paragraph reports one TCR beta chain. Antigen unknown. The data derive from a study of shared clonotypes between healthy human individuals. Repertoires were generated with immunoSEQ multiplex PCR, while TCRdb's copy carries only in-frame clones and drops some. This sample has about 2 million clones, with approximately 94% found just once. CD45RO-negative cells were positively selected for CCR7, leaving out terminally differentiated effector memory CD45RA+ cells. CDR3 length: 13 amino acids. CDR1 and CDR2 from the germline V gene are SGHTS and YDEGEE. V lost 0 bases and J 4 bases, leaving 6 bases between the germline ends. Study-wide points: Among the subsets, naive ones generally showed larger estimated richness than memory ones.

The V and J genes are TRBV5-8 and TRBJ2-3; D gene uncertain. This clonotype originated in a man aged 18 to 30 in good health. The specimen was naive CD8+ T cells sorted from blood. CDR3 residues: CASSLGVADTQYF. CDR3 coding DNA: TGTGCCAGCAGCTTGGGAGTGGCAGATACGCAGTATTTT.